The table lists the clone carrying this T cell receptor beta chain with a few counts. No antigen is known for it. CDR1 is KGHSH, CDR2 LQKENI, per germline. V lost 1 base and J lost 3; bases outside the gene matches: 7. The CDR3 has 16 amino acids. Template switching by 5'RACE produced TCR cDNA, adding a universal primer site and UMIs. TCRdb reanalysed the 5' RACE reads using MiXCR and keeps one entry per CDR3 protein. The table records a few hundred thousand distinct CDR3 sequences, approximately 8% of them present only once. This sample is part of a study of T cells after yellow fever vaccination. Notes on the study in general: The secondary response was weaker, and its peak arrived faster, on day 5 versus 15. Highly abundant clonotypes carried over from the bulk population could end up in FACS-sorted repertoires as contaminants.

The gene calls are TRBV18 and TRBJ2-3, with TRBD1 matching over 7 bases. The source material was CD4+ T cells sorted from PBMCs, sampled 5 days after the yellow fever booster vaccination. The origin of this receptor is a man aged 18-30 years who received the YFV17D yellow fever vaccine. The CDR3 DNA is TGTGCCAGCTCACCACTTACAGGGGCACGTACAGATACGCAGTATTTT. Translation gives CASSPLTGARTDTQYF.